This TCR beta chain was sequenced in a study of T cells in tumors and immune-related adverse events. The germline V gene has CDR1 SGHNT and CDR2 YENEEA. Trimming removed 5 bases from V and 3 bases from J; junction bases left unmatched: 2. This CDR3 has 15 amino acids. Only in-frame clones appear in the TCRdb table, and some are missing; sequencing was by immunoSEQ multiplex PCR. Among more than 4,500 clones listed, roughly 61% were seen once. This receptor was obtained from a female donor with metastatic renal cell carcinoma. The V call is TRBV11-3, the J call TRBJ2-1, with 12 nucleotides matching TRBD2. The sample in question was gut tissue, obtained from a patient treated with anti-PD-1 therapy. The CDR3 sequence is CASSLTSGSYNEQFF. In DNA form, the CDR3 reads TGTGCCAGCAGCCTGACTAGCGGGAGCTACAATGAGCAGTTCTTC. Based on the CDR3 plus reference TRBV11-3 and TRBJ2-1, the full variable domain is EAGVVQSPRYKIIEKKQPVAFWCNPISGHNTLYWYLQNLGQGPELLIRYENEEAVDDSQLPKDRFSAERLKGVDSTLKIQPAELGDSAVYLCASSLTSGSYNEQFFGPGTRLTVL.